These T cell receptor beta chains were read from a single sample in a study of cytomegalovirus exposure and HLA in healthy donors. Sequenced by immunoSEQ multiplex PCR; TCRdb stores in-frame clones only, minus some. The sample records about 120,000 clones, around four fifths being singletons. The specimen was PBMCs. These TCRs come from a man aged 25-45 years in good health and CMV-seropositive. The CDR3 runs from the conserved cysteine through the conserved F or W. A D gene is named only where the DNA matches it firmly. Expanded clones are given a class, and other clones once, few, many or no size at all.

J gene: TRBJ2-1; V gene: TRBV7-6; D gene: TRBD2; clone size: once; CDR3 DNA: TGTGCCAGCAGCTTGGAGACTAGCGGGGGTTACAATGAGCAGTTCTTC; CDR3 protein: CASSLETSGGYNEQFF
J gene: TRBJ2-7; V gene: TRBV9; D gene: TRBD1; clone size: NA; CDR3 DNA: TGTGCCAGCAGCGCGGGACAGGGGTTTTTCGAGCAGTACTTC; CDR3 protein: CASSAGQGFFEQYF
J gene: TRBJ2-7; V gene: TRBV5-1; D gene: NA; clone size: NA; CDR3 DNA: TGCGCCAGCAGCTGGGGCACAGGGAGCTCCTACGAGCAGTACTTC; CDR3 protein: CASSWGTGSSYEQYF
J gene: TRBJ2-5; V gene: TRBV7-9; D gene: TRBD2; clone size: NA; CDR3 DNA: TGTGCCAGCAGCCGCCCGGGACTAGCGGTAGTTGGGGGAGAGACCCAGTACTTC; CDR3 protein: CASSRPGLAVVGGETQYF
J gene: TRBJ1-2; V gene: TRBV10-3; D gene: TRBD1; clone size: NA; CDR3 DNA: TGTGCCATCAGTAGGAACAGGGGGGATGACTATGGCTACACCTTC; CDR3 protein: CAISRNRGDDYGYTF
J gene: TRBJ2-7; V gene: TRBV5-4; D gene: NA; clone size: NA; CDR3 DNA: TGTGCCAGCAGCCCCGGGCAGGGGGGATACGAGCAGTACTTC; CDR3 protein: CASSPGQGGYEQYF
J gene: TRBJ1-1; V gene: TRBV13; D gene: NA; clone size: NA; CDR3 DNA: TGTGCCAGCAGCCCGGACAGTAACACTGAAGCTTTCTTT; CDR3 protein: CASSPDSNTEAFF
J gene: TRBJ1-5; V gene: TRBV19; D gene: NA; clone size: few; CDR3 DNA: TGTGCCAGTAGTATTTCAGGGCTAAGCAATCAGCCCCAGCATTTT; CDR3 protein: CASSISGLSNQPQHF
J gene: TRBJ2-7; V gene: TRBV4-3; D gene: NA; clone size: NA; CDR3 DNA: TGCGCCAGCAGCCAAGATCCCCCACTCTTCTACTACGAGCAGTACTTC; CDR3 protein: CASSQDPPLFYYEQYF
J gene: TRBJ2-3; V gene: TRBV25-1; D gene: TRBD1; clone size: NA; CDR3 DNA: TGTGCCAGCAGTGAATTACAGGACAGGGGGACAGATACGCAGTATTTT; CDR3 protein: CASSELQDRGTDTQYF
J gene: TRBJ1-1; V gene: TRBV5-5; D gene: NA; clone size: NA; CDR3 DNA: TGTGCCAGCAGCTTGGATACAGGGAATCGAGCTTTCTTT; CDR3 protein: CASSLDTGNRAFF
J gene: TRBJ2-2; V gene: TRBV7-6; D gene: TRBD2; clone size: NA; CDR3 DNA: TGTGCCAGCAGCCCTCTCTGGACTAGCGGGCACACCGGGGAGCTGTTTTTT; CDR3 protein: CASSPLWTSGHTGELFF
J gene: TRBJ2-2; V gene: TRBV7-2; D gene: NA; clone size: NA; CDR3 DNA: TGTGCCAGCAGCCCCAGTAGGGGGTGGGACACCGGGGAGCTGTTTTTT; CDR3 protein: CASSPSRGWDTGELFF
J gene: TRBJ1-1; V gene: TRBV2; D gene: TRBD1; clone size: NA; CDR3 DNA: TGTGCCAGCAGGGATTTGACAGGGACAAACACTGAAGCTTTCTTT; CDR3 protein: CASRDLTGTNTEAFF
J gene: TRBJ2-5; V gene: TRBV7-9; D gene: TRBD1; clone size: NA; CDR3 DNA: TGTGCCAGCAGCTCCAGGGACAGGGTGAAAGAGACCCAGTACTTC; CDR3 protein: CASSSRDRVKETQYF
J gene: TRBJ2-1; V gene: TRBV5-1; D gene: TRBD2; clone size: NA; CDR3 DNA: TGCGCCAGCAGCTTGGTACTAGCGGGAGGGTCCAATGAGCAGTTCTTC; CDR3 protein: CASSLVLAGGSNEQFF
J gene: TRBJ2-7; V gene: TRBV10-3; D gene: TRBD2; clone size: NA; CDR3 DNA: TGTGCCATCAGAGGGACTAGCTTCGAGCAGTACTTC; CDR3 protein: CAIRGTSFEQYF
J gene: TRBJ2-1; V gene: TRBV4-2; D gene: TRBD2; clone size: NA; CDR3 DNA: TGTGCCAGCAGCACTAGCGGGAGTAACTCCTACAATGAGCAGTTCTTC; CDR3 protein: CASSTSGSNSYNEQFF
J gene: TRBJ2-1; V gene: TRBV15; D gene: NA; clone size: few; CDR3 DNA: TGTGCCACCAGCAGACCGGAGTACAATGAGCAGTTCTTC; CDR3 protein: CATSRPEYNEQFF
J gene: TRBJ2-7; V gene: TRBV6-5; D gene: NA; clone size: NA; CDR3 DNA: TGTGCCAGCAGTCCCGGGGACTTTTTAGTGGAGCAGTACTTC; CDR3 protein: CASSPGDFLVEQYF
J gene: TRBJ2-7; V gene: TRBV10-3; D gene: TRBD2; clone size: NA; CDR3 DNA: TGTGCCATCTCGGGGACTAGCGGGAAGGAAGAGCAGTACTTC; CDR3 protein: CAISGTSGKEEQYF
J gene: TRBJ2-7; V gene: TRBV19; D gene: NA; clone size: few; CDR3 DNA: TGTGCCAGGGAGGACAGAAAATTCTACGAGCAGTACTTC; CDR3 protein: CAREDRKFYEQYF
J gene: TRBJ2-7; V gene: TRBV19; D gene: NA; clone size: once; CDR3 DNA: TGTGCCAGTAGTATGGAGCGAACGAGCTCCTACGAGCAGTACTTC; CDR3 protein: CASSMERTSSYEQYF
J gene: TRBJ2-3; V gene: TRBV7-2; D gene: NA; clone size: NA; CDR3 DNA: TGTGCCAGCAGCTCTTTGTTTAGCCGCCAGGAGGGGCAGTATTTT; CDR3 protein: CASSSLFSRQEGQYF
J gene: TRBJ1-3; V gene: TRBV13; D gene: TRBD1; clone size: few; CDR3 DNA: TGTGCCAGCAGACGCCAGGGGGCTGGAAACACCATATATTTT; CDR3 protein: CASRRQGAGNTIYF
J gene: TRBJ2-1; V gene: TRBV6-5; D gene: NA; clone size: NA; CDR3 DNA: TGTGCCAGCAGTTCTACTAGCAGATACAATGAGCAGTTCTTC; CDR3 protein: CASSSTSRYNEQFF